These T cell receptor beta chains were read from a single sample in a study of control samples from healthy donors and cancer patients. TCRdb's copy holds only in-frame clones and misses some; the assay was immunoSEQ multiplex PCR. The table has about 160,000 clones, 94% seen once. Sequenced: blood. Every receptor here comes from a woman in her thirties or forties in good health. The CDR3 runs from the conserved cysteine through the conserved F or W. A D gene is named only where the DNA matches it firmly.

TRBV12-5	TRBJ2-1	TRBD2	CASGLSGGSYNEQFF	TGTGCTAGTGGTCTTAGCGGGGGCTCCTACAATGAGCAGTTCTTC
TRBV7-2	TRBJ1-1	TRBD1	CASSRRTGEEAFF	TGTGCCAGCAGCCGGCGGACAGGAGAAGAAGCTTTCTTT
TRBV7-2	TRBJ1-5	-	CASSYRSSNQPQHF	TGTGCCAGCAGCTACAGGAGTAGCAATCAGCCCCAGCATTTT
TRBV4-3	TRBJ2-7	-	CASSQLAGPYEQYF	TGCGCCAGCAGCCAGCTGGCAGGGCCCTACGAGCAGTACTTC
TRBV12-5	TRBJ2-3	TRBD1	CASGLAQGARKDTQYF	TGTGCTAGTGGTTTGGCCCAGGGGGCGCGAAAAGATACGCAGTATTTT
TRBV6-1	TRBJ1-4	-	CASSEVPGPNEKLFF	TGTGCCAGCAGTGAAGTGCCAGGGCCGAATGAAAAACTGTTTTTT
TRBV3-1/TRBV3-2	TRBJ2-1	TRBD1	CASSRSGGAEQFF	TGTGCCAGCAGCCGGTCAGGGGGCGCGGAGCAGTTCTTC
TRBV19	TRBJ1-1	TRBD1	CASSIQLGTGDEAFF	TGTGCCAGTAGTATACAACTCGGGACAGGAGACGAAGCTTTCTTT
TRBV7-9	TRBJ2-7	-	CASSPGQYEQYF	TGTGCCAGCAGCCCCGGACAGTACGAGCAGTACTTC
TRBV27	TRBJ2-7	TRBD1	CASRGQGGYEQYF	TGTGCCAGCAGGGGACAGGGCGGATACGAGCAGTACTTC
TRBV3-1/TRBV3-2	TRBJ2-3	TRBD1	CASSPRGRLQVADTQYF	TGTGCCAGCAGCCCAAGGGGGCGACTCCAGGTAGCAGATACGCAGTATTTT
TRBV29-1	TRBJ2-2	-	CSAEGGFTGELFF	TGCAGCGCCGAGGGGGGTTTCACCGGGGAGCTGTTTTTT
TRBV6-5	TRBJ1-5	TRBD1	CASSVGQGPGQPQHF	TGTGCCAGCAGCGTCGGACAGGGGCCGGGTCAGCCCCAGCATTTT
TRBV27	TRBJ1-2	-	CASSLGVLPGYGYTF	TGTGCCAGCAGTTTGGGGGTCCTACCCGGATATGGCTACACCTTC
TRBV3-1/TRBV3-2	TRBJ2-1	-	CASSQDRGSYSYNEQFF	TGTGCCAGCAGCCAAGATAGGGGGAGTTACTCCTACAATGAGCAGTTCTTC
TRBV12-5	TRBJ2-2	-	CASLLGGELFF	TGTGCTAGTCTCCTGGGAGGGGAGCTGTTTTTT
TRBV2	TRBJ1-1	-	CASSADRNTEAFF	TGTGCCAGCAGTGCGGACAGGAACACTGAAGCTTTCTTT
TRBV6-6	TRBJ2-1	-	CASDFGSSYNEQFF	TGTGCCAGCGACTTCGGGAGCTCCTACAATGAGCAGTTCTTC
TRBV30	TRBJ2-5	TRBD1	CAWSVSRTGLETQYF	TGTGCCTGGAGTGTAAGCCGGACAGGGTTGGAGACCCAGTACTTC
TRBV21-1	TRBJ1-5	-	CASSKIPFRGSKTLSNQPQHF	TGTGCCAGCAGCAAAATCCCGTTCAGGGGATCAAAAACCCTGAGCAATCAGCCCCAGCATTTT
TRBV2	TRBJ1-1	-	CASSSRTVNTEAFF	TGTGCCAGCAGCTCCCGGACGGTGAACACTGAAGCTTTCTTT
TRBV7-9	TRBJ1-2	-	CASSLSDRQSYGYTF	TGTGCCAGCAGCTTAAGCGATAGACAGAGCTATGGCTACACCTTC
TRBV15	TRBJ2-1	TRBD2	CATSIRTSGIDEQFF	TGTGCCACCAGCATCCGGACTAGCGGGATCGATGAGCAGTTCTTC
TRBV6-5	TRBJ1-1	-	CASTTGGILITEAFF	TGTGCCAGCACGACTGGGGGGATCTTGATAACTGAAGCTTTCTTT